Given below is one TCR beta chain in context. This specimen comes from a study of T cell changes during pregnancy in multiple sclerosis. Some clones are missing from TCRdb's copy, which holds only in-frame ones; the method was immunoSEQ multiplex PCR. The sample includes around 65,000 clones, around nine tenths of them seen just once. This CDR3 spans 14 amino acids. Germline V lookup: CDR1 SGHTA, CDR2 FQGNSA. V lost 2 bases, J lost 0 bases, and 7 bases lay in between. This clonotype originated in a female donor in good health, enrolled as a control in a pregnancy study. The sample consisted of peripheral blood, taken in the first trimester of pregnancy. The chain couples TRBV7-2 to TRBJ1-2; unclear D gene. The CDR3 region has the DNA TGTGCCAGCAGCTTAAATTCGGCTAACTATGGCTACACCTTC. This encodes CASSLNSANYGYTF. The full variable domain, in which reference TRBV7-2 and TRBJ1-2 provide the parts outside the CDR3, is GAGVSQSPSNKVTEKGKDVELRCDPISGHTALYWYRQSLGQGLEFLIYFQGNSAPDKSGLPSDRFSAERTGGSVSTLTIQRTQQEDSAVYLCASSLNSANYGYTFGSGTRLTVV.